These T cell receptor beta chains were read from a single sample in a study of early T cells in non-severe SARS-CoV-2 infection. TCRdb redid the calling of the 5' RACE reads with MiXCR, one entry per CDR3 protein. The top ten clones hold roughly 3% of a sample with around 70,000 distinct CDR3 sequences, approximately 9.1% of them seen once. Sequencing was carried out using whole blood. The receptor set was obtained from an adult who was a healthcare worker with PCR-confirmed SARS-CoV-2 infection or an uninfected control (not recorded which). Both conserved end residues are part of each CDR3. Fields, in order: D gene, clone size, V gene, J gene, CDR3 DNA, CDR3 protein. The D gene is left open where the match is weak. Clone size is not always given. Where it is, it says once, few, many or a class for expanded clones.

-,few,TRBV19,TRBJ1-5,TGTGCCAGTAGTCCGCGGCTTCAGCCCCAGCATTTT,CASSPRLQPQHF
TRBD2,few,TRBV7-6,TRBJ2-1,TGTGCCAGCAGCTTAAGGCGATCAGCGGGAAGTTATGAGCAGTTCTTC,CASSLRRSAGSYEQFF
TRBD2,-,TRBV18,TRBJ2-1,TGTGCCAGCTCACCCGGAGCGGGAGTACCTGGGAATGAGCAGTTCTTC,CASSPGAGVPGNEQFF
-,few,TRBV5-5,TRBJ1-1,TGTGCCAGCAGCTTGGTCGCGGCCGGGCAGGGCAGAAACACTGAAGCTTTCTTT,CASSLVAAGQGRNTEAFF
-,many,TRBV24-1,TRBJ1-2,TGTGCCACCAGTGATTACAGATATGGCTACACCTTC,CATSDYRYGYTF
TRBD1,many,TRBV6-2/TRBV6-3,TRBJ1-1,TGTGCCAGCAGTAACCCCGGGACAGAGGTCTTGGCTTTCTTT,CASSNPGTEVLAFF
TRBD1,medium-sized,TRBV4-2,TRBJ2-6,TGTGCCAGCACCCCGACAGGGGGCTCTGGGGCCAACGTCCTGACTTTC,CASTPTGGSGANVLTF
TRBD1,many,TRBV10-3,TRBJ1-2,TGTGCCATCAGTGGGACAGGGATTGGCTACACCTTC,CAISGTGIGYTF
-,few,TRBV29-1,TRBJ2-1,TGCAGCGCCGGGACACAATACAATGAGCAGTTCTTC,CSAGTQYNEQFF
-,-,TRBV7-2,TRBJ2-2,TGTGCCAGCAGCGCGTACTACAACACCGGGGAGCTGTTTTTT,CASSAYYNTGELFF
-,-,TRBV5-1,TRBJ2-5,TGCGCCAGCAGCCCTCACAGGGCTCAAGAGACCCAGTACTTC,CASSPHRAQETQYF
TRBD2,few,TRBV11-2,TRBJ2-1,TGTGCCAGCAGCTGGGACGCTAGCGGGAGCTACAATGAGCAGTTCTTC,CASSWDASGSYNEQFF
-,few,TRBV7-2,TRBJ2-3,TGTGCCAGCAGCTTAGAGTCGAGGACAGATACGCAGTATTTT,CASSLESRTDTQYF
-,-,TRBV7-2,TRBJ2-6,TGTGCCGCCGGGGCAGCCTCTGGGGCCAACGTCCTGACTTTC,CAAGAASGANVLTF
-,-,TRBV7-8,TRBJ1-1,TGTGCCAGCAGCCCAAGGGAGGGCCGCATCTACACTGAAGCTTTCTTT,CASSPREGRIYTEAFF
-,-,TRBV24-1,TRBJ1-2,TGTGCCACCATACTGGGGTATTTCGATGGCTACACCTTC,CATILGYFDGYTF
-,-,TRBV29-1,TRBJ2-3,TGCAGCGCGAACCTAGGAGGGCAGTATTTT,CSANLGGQYF
-,few,TRBV7-6,TRBJ2-1,TGTGCCAGCAGCTTAGGCGGGATCGTTTACAATGAGCAGTTCTTC,CASSLGGIVYNEQFF
-,-,TRBV11-2,TRBJ2-4,TGTGCCAGCAGCTCCGGGGAAAACATTCAGTACTTC,CASSSGENIQYF
-,-,TRBV12-3/TRBV12-4,TRBJ1-2,TGTGCCAGCATGAGGGGAACCTATGGCTACACCTTC,CASMRGTYGYTF
-,-,TRBV7-3,TRBJ2-7,TGTGCCAGCAGCTTACCGGACCGCTACGAGCAGTACTTC,CASSLPDRYEQYF
TRBD2,few,TRBV18,TRBJ2-7,TGTGCCAGCTCAGTGTCTAGCGGGAGTCACTACGAGCAGTACTTC,CASSVSSGSHYEQYF
TRBD2,many,TRBV3-1,TRBJ2-7,TGTGCCAGCAGCCAGGGACTAGCGGGTCTTCAAGAAGAGCAGTACTTC,CASSQGLAGLQEEQYF
-,-,TRBV29-1,TRBJ2-1,TGCAGCGTTGTTCGGCGCAGCAATGAGCAGTTCTTC,CSVVRRSNEQFF
-,-,TRBV7-6,TRBJ2-2,TGTGCCAGCAGCCCTGGGGCACCGAACACCGGGGAGCTGTTTTTT,CASSPGAPNTGELFF
TRBD2,-,TRBV6-6,TRBJ2-1,TGTGCCAGCAGAGCACCGGGACTAGACCACAATGAGCAGTTCTTC,CASRAPGLDHNEQFF
-,few,TRBV5-6,TRBJ2-1,TGTGCCAGCAGCTTGGCAGGGGCCCTCTACAATGAGCAGTTCTTC,CASSLAGALYNEQFF
-,-,TRBV6-5,TRBJ2-1,TGTGCCACGACGGACAGATCAAACAATGAGCAGTTCTTC,CATTDRSNNEQFF
TRBD2,many,TRBV12-3/TRBV12-4,TRBJ2-3,TGTGCCAGCAGTCAGGGACTAGCGGGAGGATACACAGATACGCAGTATTTT,CASSQGLAGGYTDTQYF
TRBD1,few,TRBV29-1,TRBJ2-3,TGCAGCGCTTACCCCCGGGACAGGGAATTCACAGATACGCAGTATTTT,CSAYPRDREFTDTQYF
-,few,TRBV11-3,TRBJ1-1,TGTGCCAGCAGCTTAGCCGGTATGAACACTGAAGCTTTCTTT,CASSLAGMNTEAFF
TRBD2,-,TRBV20-1,TRBJ2-1,TGCAGTGCTAGAGCTAGCGGGAGAGGCGATGAGCAGTTCTTC,CSARASGRGDEQFF
-,-,TRBV12-3/TRBV12-4,TRBJ1-6,TGTGCCAGCAGTTCCAGGGGATATAATTCACCCCTCCACTTT,CASSSRGYNSPLHF
-,few,TRBV27,TRBJ2-1,TGTGCCAGCAGTCGCTCGGAGGTTAATGAGCAGTTCTTC,CASSRSEVNEQFF
-,-,TRBV12-3/TRBV12-4,TRBJ2-1,TGTGCCAGCAGTTTCAGGGACAATGAGCAGTTCTTC,CASSFRDNEQFF
TRBD1,-,TRBV27,TRBJ2-7,TGTGCCAGCAGCCTCACAGGGGGACCATTCTACGAGCAGTACTTC,CASSLTGGPFYEQYF
-,many,TRBV20-1,TRBJ1-5,TGCAGTGCTACCGACACCAACCTTGGGCCCCAGCATTTT,CSATDTNLGPQHF
-,many,TRBV29-1,TRBJ2-3,TGCAGCGTTGGGAAGGGAGTGGGGGGTACGCAGTATTTT,CSVGKGVGGTQYF
TRBD2,few,TRBV6-2/TRBV6-3,TRBJ2-1,TGTGCTTCGATAGGGGCAGCGGGAGGGCCGTGGAATGAGCAGTTCTTC,CASIGAAGGPWNEQFF
-,-,TRBV5-1,TRBJ1-2,TGCGCCAGCAGCTTGGCCCCGCAGGACTATGGCTACACCTTC,CASSLAPQDYGYTF
TRBD2,medium-sized,TRBV7-8,TRBJ2-1,TGTGCCAGCAGCTTCGCGACTAGCCCCGGGAATGAGCAGTTCTTC,CASSFATSPGNEQFF
TRBD1,-,TRBV5-1,TRBJ1-6,TGCGCCAGCAGCTTGGAACAGGGGGCTAGATCACCCCTCCACTTT,CASSLEQGARSPLHF
TRBD2,-,TRBV5-6,TRBJ2-4,TGTGCCAGCAGCTGGGGACTAGCGGGAGATAATTCGGAAAACATTCAGTACTTC,CASSWGLAGDNSENIQYF
-,many,TRBV29-1,TRBJ2-5,TGCAGCGTTGACAGGGGCCAAGAGACCCAGTACTTC,CSVDRGQETQYF